This T cell receptor beta chain was sequenced in a study of cytomegalovirus exposure and HLA in healthy donors. Across the study: The early release's HLA-typed donors yielded approximately 82 million unique TCRs.

V dropped 6 bases and J dropped 1 base, with 9 bases sitting between them. CDR3 length equals 13 residues. Germline CDR1 MDHEN, CDR2 SYDVKM. Remarks on this clone: Its antigen is not identified.

Study-wide findings and caveats: HLA alleles were associated with fewer than 20,000 TCR beta sequences in a later analysis at 0.05 false discovery rate. Presence/absence analyses supposed approximately even sequencing depth among donors. CMV serostatus alone was available as immune exposure information.

It was with 60 Vbeta and 13 Jbeta primers that the PCR ran. Produced via immunoSEQ multiplex PCR; TCRdb's table is partial and in-frame only. The table has some 130,000 clones, around 77% seen once. J is TRBJ1-2 and V is TRBV28; a weak D match, TRBD1 (5 bases). Sequencing used PBMCs. The origin of this receptor is a male donor in good health and CMV-seropositive. CDR3 bases: TGTGCCAGCAGCAGACAGATTAACTATGGCTACACCTTC. Amino acid sequence: CASSRQINYGYTF.